These 3 T cell receptor beta chains share one sample of origin, sequenced in a study of CD8+ T cells in alopecia areata. Reverse transcribed after extraction, RNA yielded cDNA as the sequencing template. Method: immunoSEQ multiplex PCR; TCRdb's copy keeps in-frame clones and lacks some. This repertoire shows about 110,000 clones, 58% found once; its top ten account for around 23%. Sequences were obtained from NKG2D-low CD8+ T cells sorted from blood. These receptors originate from a human donor with alopecia areata.

V gene TRBV5-1 combines with J gene TRBJ1-2; maybe TRBD1 (5 bases). Trimming stripped 5 bases from V and 1 base from J, with 15 bases between. Germline V lookup: CDR1 SGHRS, CDR2 YFSETQ. This CDR3 has 15 residues. CDR3 sequence: CASRPDSRFNYGYTF. CDR3 bases: TGCGCCAGCAGGCCAGACAGTAGATTTAACTATGGCTACACCTTC.

The J gene is TRBJ2-7, the V gene TRBV25-1, with unresolved D. Trimming left V 1 base short and J 2 bases short, with 3 bases between. CDR1 is MGHDK and CDR2 is SYGVNS in the germline V gene. This CDR3 has 12 residues. This chain's CDR3 is CASSEWPYEQYF. In nucleotides, the CDR3 is TGTGCCAGCAGTGAATGGCCCTACGAGCAGTACTTC.

V usage is TRBV11-2 and J usage is TRBJ2-4; D is uncertain. V shed 2 bases and J shed 1 base, with 9 bases lying between them. The germline V gene has CDR1 SGHAT and CDR2 FQNNGV. The CDR3 is 15 amino acids. DNA of the CDR3: TGTGCCAGCAGCTTATTTGTCGCCGCCAAAAACATTCAGTACTTC. The encoded protein is CASSLFVAAKNIQYF.